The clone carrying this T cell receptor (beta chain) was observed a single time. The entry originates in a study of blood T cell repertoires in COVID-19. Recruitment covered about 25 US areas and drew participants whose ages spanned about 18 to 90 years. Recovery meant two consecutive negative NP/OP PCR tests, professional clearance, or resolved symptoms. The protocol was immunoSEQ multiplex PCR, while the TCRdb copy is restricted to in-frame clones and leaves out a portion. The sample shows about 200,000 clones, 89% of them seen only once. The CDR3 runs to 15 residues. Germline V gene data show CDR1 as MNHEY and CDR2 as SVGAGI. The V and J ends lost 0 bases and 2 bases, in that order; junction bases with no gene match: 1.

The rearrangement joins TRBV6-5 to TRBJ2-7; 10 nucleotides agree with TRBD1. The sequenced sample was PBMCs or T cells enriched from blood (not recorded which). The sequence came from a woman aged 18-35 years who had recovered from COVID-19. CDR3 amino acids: CASSYSDRGTYEQYF. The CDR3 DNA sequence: TGTGCCAGCAGTTACTCGGACAGGGGGACCTACGAGCAGTACTTC.